This entry lists 17 T cell receptor beta chains sequenced from one sample in a study of glioma-infiltrating T cells. TCR alpha and beta CDR3 regions were amplified from RNA using iRepertoire nested multiplex PCR. TCRdb recomputed calls from the multiplex PCR reads with MiXCR, one row per CDR3 protein. The sample carries approximately 120,000 distinct CDR3 sequences, less than 30% recorded once. Sequencing used glioma tissue, nonneoplastic brain tissue, or PBMCs (not recorded which). These receptors were obtained from a human donor with low-grade glioma or glioblastoma, undergoing nonglioma brain surgery, or in good health (not recorded which).

There are many counts of this clonotype. The V and J genes are TRBV6-6 and TRBJ2-5, with a possible D match to TRBD1 (5 bases). The V end was cut by 1 base, the J end by 2 bases, with 17 bases between. This CDR3 contains 17 residues. In germline, CDR1 is MNHNY, CDR2 SVGAGI (reference sequence). This chain's CDR3 is CASSYCHRMSGQETQYF. Here the CDR3 DNA reads TGTGCCAGCAGTTACTGCCACAGGATGTCAGGGCAAGAGACCCAGTACTTC.

About this clonotype: This may come from a read error, since a much larger clone is one base off. The chain carries TRBV7-2 and TRBJ2-7; 9 bases agree with TRBD1. Germline CDR1 SGHTA, CDR2 FQGNSA. Germline trimming cut 1 base from V and 4 bases from J; bases unmatched to any gene: 11. There are 17 residues in the CDR3. The CDR3 DNA reads as TGTGCCAGCAGCTTAGAGAAAGAGCCGGGACAGGGATACGAGCAGTACTTC. It is translated as CASSLEKEPGQGYEQYF.

Comments on this clonotype: Being one base from a much bigger clone, this may be a read error. CDR3 protein: CSVEVESYYEQYF. The CDR3 DNA is TGCAGCGTTGAAGTCGAGAGCTACTACGAGCAGTACTTC. The chain recombines TRBV29-1 with TRBJ2-7; unclear D gene. CDR1 and CDR2 from the germline V gene are SQVTM and ANQGSEA. This CDR3 has 13 residues. V shed 1 base and J shed 3 bases, with 10 bases lying between them.

The chain links TRBV5-4 to TRBJ1-2; tentatively, D is TRBD1 (5 bases). Germline V lookup: CDR1 SGHNT, CDR2 YYREEE (reference sequence). This CDR3 is built from 14 residues. V lost 2 bases and J 8 bases, leaving 16 bases between the germline ends. The CDR3 here is CASSFSGTERGYTF. CDR3 DNA sequence: TGTGCCAGCAGCTTCTCGGGGACCGAGCGAGGCTACACCTTC.

This chain uses TRBV9 with TRBJ2-2, with D possibly TRBD2 on 5 matching bases. The CDR3 runs to 13 residues. Germline loops: CDR1 SGDLS, CDR2 YYNGEE. V lost 0 bases to trimming and J lost 8 bases, with 8 bases between them. The CDR3 DNA follows: TGTGCCAGCAGCGTAGGGACTTGGGGGGAGCTGTTTTTT. Amino acids: CASSVGTWGELFF.

Many counts were recorded for this clonotype. The V and J genes are TRBV6-1 and TRBJ2-1; D remains unclear. Trimming cost V 5 bases and J 6 bases, with 8 bases left between them. Germline CDR1 and CDR2: MNHNS and SASEGT. The CDR3 length is 12 residues. CDR3 amino acids: CASSLTVNEQFF. CDR3 in DNA: TGTGCCAGCAGTCTTACGGTCAATGAGCAGTTCTTC.

This clonotype was counted a few times. The V and J genes are TRBV5-4 and TRBJ2-3, with D possibly TRBD2 on 5 matching bases. This CDR3 is 14 amino acids long. CDR1 and CDR2 (germline): SGHNT, YYREEE (reference sequence). Trimming removed 2 bases at V and 0 bases at J, with 7 bases between. The CDR3, as DNA: TGTGCCAGCAGCTTCCCGGGGAGCACAGATACGCAGTATTTT. Protein sequence: CASSFPGSTDTQYF.

This clonotype showed up many times. The V call is TRBV9, the J call TRBJ2-5, with 11 bases fitting TRBD2. The length of the CDR3 is 17 residues. With 4 bases clipped from V and 3 bases from J, the junction kept 11 bases outside the gene matches. CDR1 SGDLS and CDR2 YYNGEE come from the germline V gene. Here the CDR3 reads CASSSPLGTSGEETQYF. The CDR3 DNA reads TGTGCCAGCAGCAGCCCACTCGGGACTAGCGGAGAAGAGACCCAGTACTTC.

This clonotype was recorded many times. The chain combines TRBV28 with TRBJ1-2; 11 nucleotides match TRBD1. The germline CDR1 and CDR2 sequences are MDHEN and SYDVKM. Unmatched junction bases numbered 9, after V lost 1 base and J lost 5 bases. CDR3 length: 17 amino acids. The chain's CDR3 is CASSLSQPGQGGYGYTF. DNA for the CDR3: TGTGCCAGCAGTTTATCCCAACCGGGACAGGGGGGGTATGGCTACACCTTC.

The chain carries TRBV13 and TRBJ2-1, with 8 bases lining up with TRBD2. CDR1 is PRHDT, CDR2 FYEKMQ, per germline (reference sequence). The CDR3 consists of 16 residues. Trimming took 3 bases from V and 2 from J; bases not matched to a gene: 6. The CDR3 DNA follows: TGTGCCAGCAGCTTGGTGGGACTAGGTACCTACAATGAGCAGTTCTTC. It specifies CASSLVGLGTYNEQFF.

Ten or more counts support this clonotype. The chain is built from TRBV24-1 and TRBJ2-3; 12 bases agree with TRBD1. Germline CDR1 reads KGHDR; CDR2 reads SFDVKD. V lost 10 bases to trimming and J lost 6 bases; unmatched junction nucleotides: 7. The CDR3 has 14 residues. Written as DNA, the CDR3 is TGTGCCACGTCGGCCGGGACAGGGGGCGATACGCAGTATTTT. It encodes CATSAGTGGDTQYF.

This clonotype was seen at least ten times. This rearrangement joins TRBV6-1 to TRBJ2-7; D gene ambiguous. V lost 7 bases and J 0 bases, leaving 7 bases between the germline ends. This CDR3 contains 12 residues. CDR1 is MNHNS and CDR2 is SASEGT in the germline V gene. CDR3 DNA sequence: TGTGCCAGCACGGAGAGCTCCTACGAGCAGTACTTC. Translation gives CASTESSYEQYF.

V is TRBV28 and J is TRBJ1-2; D remains unclear. The length of the CDR3 is 16 residues. CDR1 MDHEN and CDR2 SYDVKM come from the germline V gene. The V end lost 5 bases, the J end lost 6 bases, and 22 bases lay between the germline ends. CDR3 loop: CASSLLGPQEGDGYTF. CDR3 nucleotides: TGTGCCAGCAGTCTACTAGGGCCTCAGGAGGGCGATGGCTACACCTTC.

This clonotype came up many times. The CDR3 spells CASSLQRGALSTDTQYF. For the CDR3, the DNA is TGTGCCAGCAGTTTACAACGCGGAGCCCTTAGCACAGATACGCAGTATTTT. The chain carries TRBV27 and TRBJ2-3; D is unresolved. The length of the CDR3 is 17 residues. V was clipped by 2 bases and J by 0 bases, with 15 bases between them. CDR1 MNHEY and CDR2 SMNVEV come from the germline V gene (reference sequence).

The V call is TRBV7-2, the J call TRBJ1-1; D ambiguous. Germline V CDR1 and CDR2: SGHTA, FQGNSA. This CDR3 comprises 13 residues. V lost 7 bases and J 1 base, leaving 10 bases between the germline ends. The CDR3 bases are TGTGCCAGCATCGGCCGGGAGAACACTGAAGCTTTCTTT. The encoded protein is CASIGRENTEAFF.

This clonotype has at least ten counts. This chain connects TRBV28 to TRBJ2-7; D is perhaps TRBD1 (6 bases). This CDR3 has 14 residues. The V end was cut by 5 bases, the J end by 3 bases, with 14 bases between. Germline V CDR1 and CDR2: MDHEN, SYDVKM. CDR3 nucleotides: TGTGCCAGCAGTACCCGGGACACCTACTACGAGCAGTACTTC. This encodes CASSTRDTYYEQYF.

This clonotype occurred a few times. V and J are TRBV29-1 and TRBJ1-1, with D unresolved. The CDR3 length is 13 residues. Germline V lookup: CDR1 SQVTM, CDR2 ANQGSEA. With 6 bases removed from V and 7 bases from J, the gap between germline ends came to 18 bases. The CDR3 sequence: CSVFEQASLEAFF. CDR3 in DNA: TGCAGCGTCTTCGAGCAAGCATCCCTTGAAGCTTTCTTT.